The sequence of this TCR beta chain was determined in a study of graft-versus-host responses after intestinal transplantation. Study summary: All recipients were given anti-thymocyte globulin induction, and tacrolimus and steroids were then administered for around three years.

A remark on this clone: Its antigen is as yet unknown.

CDR1 SGDLS and CDR2 YYNGEE come from the germline V gene. The CDR3 runs to 11 residues. The V segment lost 1 base and the J segment 12 bases; nucleotides outside the gene matches: 4. The repertoire was sequenced with immunoSEQ multiplex PCR; TCRdb's copy has only in-frame clones and lacks some. The sample yields about 50,000 clones, around 90% seen once. Study-wide results and caveats: Recipient-marrow GvH clones were detected, some having first appeared in ileum or blood. Across patients carrying graft-donor T cell macrochimerism, allografts held high graft-versus-host to host-versus-graft clonal ratios.

This specimen consisted of unstimulated CD4+ T cells sorted from spleen or lymph node cells, obtained before transplant. This TCR was sampled from a human donor who was the organ donor for an intestinal transplant. The chain joins TRBV9 to TRBJ2-7; 7 bases fit TRBD1. CDR3 loop: CASSVKQGRYF. The CDR3 DNA reads as TGTGCCAGCAGCGTAAAACAGGGGCGGTACTTC.